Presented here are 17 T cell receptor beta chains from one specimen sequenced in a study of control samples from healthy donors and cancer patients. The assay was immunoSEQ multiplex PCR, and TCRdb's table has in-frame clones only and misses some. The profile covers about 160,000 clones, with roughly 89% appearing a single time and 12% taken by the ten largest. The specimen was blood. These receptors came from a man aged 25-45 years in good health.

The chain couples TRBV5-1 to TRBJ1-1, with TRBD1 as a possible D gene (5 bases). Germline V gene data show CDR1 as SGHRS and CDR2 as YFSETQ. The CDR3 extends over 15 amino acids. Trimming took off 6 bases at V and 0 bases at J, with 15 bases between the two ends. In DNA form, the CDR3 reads TGCGCCAGCAATCAGGGTATCGGTGTGAACACTGAAGCTTTCTTT. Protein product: CASNQGIGVNTEAFF.

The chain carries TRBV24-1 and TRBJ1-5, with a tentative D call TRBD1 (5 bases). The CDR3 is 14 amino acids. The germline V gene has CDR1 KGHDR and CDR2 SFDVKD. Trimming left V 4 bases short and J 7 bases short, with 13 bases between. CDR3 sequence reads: CATSDHSGKQPQHF. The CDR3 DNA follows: TGTGCCACCAGTGACCACTCAGGGAAACAGCCCCAGCATTTT.

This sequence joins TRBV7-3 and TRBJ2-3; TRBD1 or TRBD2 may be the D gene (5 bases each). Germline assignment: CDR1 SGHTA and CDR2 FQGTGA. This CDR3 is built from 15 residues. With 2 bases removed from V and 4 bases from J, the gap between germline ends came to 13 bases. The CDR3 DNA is TGTGCCAGCAGCTTATGGGGGAGCCGGGCAGATACGCAGTATTTT. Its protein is CASSLWGSRADTQYF.

DNA for the CDR3: TGTGCCAGCAGTGAAATCGAATTCAGGGAAGCTGAAGCTTTCTTT. Amino acids: CASSEIEFREAEAFF. The J gene is TRBJ1-1, the V gene TRBV6-1; the D gene is possibly TRBD1 (5 bases). Per germline, CDR1 MNHNS and CDR2 SASEGT. The CDR3 consists of 15 residues. V was trimmed by 2 bases and J by 6 bases, leaving 16 bases between them.

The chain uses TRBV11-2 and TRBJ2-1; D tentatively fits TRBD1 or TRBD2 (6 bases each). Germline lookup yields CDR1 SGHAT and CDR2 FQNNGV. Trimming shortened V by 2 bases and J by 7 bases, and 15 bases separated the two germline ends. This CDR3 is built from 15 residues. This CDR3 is CASSLNRGELNEQFF. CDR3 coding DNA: TGTGCCAGCAGCTTAAATAGGGGGGAATTGAATGAGCAGTTCTTC.

The CDR3 region is CASSLTSGSYEQYF. The CDR3 DNA reads as TGTGCCAGCAGCTTGACTAGCGGGTCCTACGAGCAGTACTTC. This chain joins TRBV7-3 and TRBJ2-7, with 10 bases that match TRBD2. Trimming cost V 3 bases and J 1 base; bases outside gene matches: 0. The CDR3 has 14 residues. Germline CDR1 SGHTA, CDR2 FQGTGA.

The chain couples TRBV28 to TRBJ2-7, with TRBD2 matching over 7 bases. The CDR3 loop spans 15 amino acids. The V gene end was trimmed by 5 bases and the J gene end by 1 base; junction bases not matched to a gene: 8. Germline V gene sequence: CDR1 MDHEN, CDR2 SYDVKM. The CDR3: CASSPGGWESYEQYF. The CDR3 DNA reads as TGTGCCAGCAGTCCGGGGGGTTGGGAATCCTACGAGCAGTACTTC.

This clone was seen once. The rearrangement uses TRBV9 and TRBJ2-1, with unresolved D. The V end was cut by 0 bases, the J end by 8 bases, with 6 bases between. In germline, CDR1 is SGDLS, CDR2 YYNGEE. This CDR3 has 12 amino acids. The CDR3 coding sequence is TGTGCCAGCAGCGTAGCTTCAGATGAGCAGTTCTTC. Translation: CASSVASDEQFF.

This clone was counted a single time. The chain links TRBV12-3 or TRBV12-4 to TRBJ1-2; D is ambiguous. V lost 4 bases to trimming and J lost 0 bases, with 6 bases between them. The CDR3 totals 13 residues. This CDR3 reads CASSSHTNYGYTF. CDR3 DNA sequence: TGTGCCAGCAGTTCTCACACTAACTATGGCTACACCTTC.

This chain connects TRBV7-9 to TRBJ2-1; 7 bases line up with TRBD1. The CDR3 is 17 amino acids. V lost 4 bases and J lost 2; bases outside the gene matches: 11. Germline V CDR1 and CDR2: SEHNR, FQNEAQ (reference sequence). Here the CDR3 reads CASSSGDSDFPYNEQFF. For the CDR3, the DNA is TGTGCCAGCAGCTCTGGGGACAGCGACTTCCCCTACAATGAGCAGTTCTTC.

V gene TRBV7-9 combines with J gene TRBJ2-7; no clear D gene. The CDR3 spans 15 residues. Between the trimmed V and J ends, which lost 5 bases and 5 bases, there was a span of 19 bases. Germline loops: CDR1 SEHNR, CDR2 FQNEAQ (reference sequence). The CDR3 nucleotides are TGTGCCAGCAGCGCCCCAGATAGGCTCCGCCACGAGCAGTACTTC. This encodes CASSAPDRLRHEQYF.

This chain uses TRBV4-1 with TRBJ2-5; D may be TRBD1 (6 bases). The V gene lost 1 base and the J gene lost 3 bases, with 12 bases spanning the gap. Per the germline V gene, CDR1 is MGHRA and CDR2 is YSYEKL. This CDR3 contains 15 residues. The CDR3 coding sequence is TGCGCCAGCAGCCAAGTCGGGGCAGGGGAAGAGACCCAGTACTTC. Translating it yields CASSQVGAGEETQYF.

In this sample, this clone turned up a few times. DNA of the CDR3: TGTGCCAGCAGCTTGGTCGCGGATACCGTCTACAATGAGCAGTTCTTC. Translating it yields CASSLVADTVYNEQFF. This chain uses TRBV5-5 with TRBJ2-1, with D unresolved. This CDR3 region has 16 residues. Trimming took 0 bases from V and 3 from J, leaving 13 bases between them. Germline lookup yields CDR1 SGHKS and CDR2 YYEKEE (reference sequence).

The CDR3 DNA sequence: TGTGCCACCGGATACCAGGGTTGGGGGAGGAATGAGCAGTTCTTC. Translation: CATGYQGWGRNEQFF. The J gene is TRBJ2-1, the V gene TRBV24-1; D possibly corresponds to TRBD2 (6 bases). CDR3 length equals 15 residues. Trimming left V 9 bases short and J 7 bases short, with 21 bases between. CDR1 and CDR2 (germline): KGHDR, SFDVKD.

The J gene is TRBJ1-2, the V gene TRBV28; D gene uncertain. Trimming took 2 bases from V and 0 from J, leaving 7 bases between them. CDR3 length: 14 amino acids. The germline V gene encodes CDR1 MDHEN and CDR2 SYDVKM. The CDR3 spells CASSLRGANYGYTF. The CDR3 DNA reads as TGTGCCAGCAGTTTAAGAGGAGCTAACTATGGCTACACCTTC.

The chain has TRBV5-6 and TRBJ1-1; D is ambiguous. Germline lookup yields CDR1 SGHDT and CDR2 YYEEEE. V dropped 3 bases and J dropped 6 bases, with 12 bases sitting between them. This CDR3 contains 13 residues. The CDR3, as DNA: TGTGCCAGCAGCTCCCCAGGAGACCCTGAAGCTTTCTTT. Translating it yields CASSSPGDPEAFF.

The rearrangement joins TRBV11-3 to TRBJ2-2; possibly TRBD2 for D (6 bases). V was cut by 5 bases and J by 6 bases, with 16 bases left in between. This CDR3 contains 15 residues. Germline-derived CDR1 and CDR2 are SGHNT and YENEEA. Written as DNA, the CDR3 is TGTGCCAGCAGCCGAACCAGTACTAGCCCCGGGGAGCTGTTTTTT. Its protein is CASSRTSTSPGELFF.